This TCR beta chain was profiled in a study of blood T cell repertoires in COVID-19. Profiling relied on immunoSEQ multiplex PCR, and the TCRdb table lists in-frame clones only, not all of them. The sample lists over 55,000 clones; 65% to 85% were seen once. Trimming shortened V by 1 base and J by 0 bases, and 7 bases separated the two germline ends. The CDR3 runs 13 residues. CDR1 is GTSNPN and CDR2 is SVGIG in the germline V gene (reference sequence). The source of this sequence is an elderly man with COVID-19, enrolled during active disease. Sequenced material: peripheral blood. The genes are TRBV30 and TRBJ2-7; D not certain. The CDR3 DNA sequence: TGTGCCTGGAGTGATGAGCACTCCTACGAGCAGTACTTC. Protein: CAWSDEHSYEQYF.